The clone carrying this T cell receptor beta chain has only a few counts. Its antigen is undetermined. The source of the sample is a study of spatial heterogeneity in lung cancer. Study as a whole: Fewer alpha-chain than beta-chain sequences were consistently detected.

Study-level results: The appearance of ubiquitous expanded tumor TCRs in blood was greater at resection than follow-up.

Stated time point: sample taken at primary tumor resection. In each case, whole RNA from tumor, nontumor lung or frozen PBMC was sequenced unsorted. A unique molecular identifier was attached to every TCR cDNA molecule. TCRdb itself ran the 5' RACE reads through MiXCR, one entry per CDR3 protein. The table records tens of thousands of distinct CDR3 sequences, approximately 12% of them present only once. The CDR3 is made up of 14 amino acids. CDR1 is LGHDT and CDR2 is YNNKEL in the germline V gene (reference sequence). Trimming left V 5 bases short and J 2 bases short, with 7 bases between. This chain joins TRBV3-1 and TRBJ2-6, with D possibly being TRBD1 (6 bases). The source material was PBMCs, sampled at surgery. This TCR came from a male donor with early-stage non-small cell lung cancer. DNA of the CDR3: TGTGCCAGCAGCGCAGGGGCTGGGGCCAACGTCCTGACTTTC. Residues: CASSAGAGANVLTF.